This TCR beta chain was recorded in a study of blood T cell repertoires in COVID-19. Overall study: Nucleic acid was either cDNA or gDNA, and it came from T cells, B-cell-depleted T cells, or PBMCs.

This clone was seen once. Profiling relied on immunoSEQ multiplex PCR, and the TCRdb table lists in-frame clones only, not all of them. The top ten hold about 8.6% of the sample, which has fewer than 20,000 clones, approximately 90% seen once. The germline V gene encodes CDR1 SGHTS and CDR2 YDEGEE. Trimming left V 1 base short and J 0 bases short, with 14 bases between. There are 17 residues in the CDR3. The receptor's source is a human donor in a cohort sampled during active COVID-19. The donor label of this sample is uncertain. The chain is built from TRBV5-8 and TRBJ1-5; the D gene is possibly TRBD1 (6 bases). Sequenced input: peripheral blood. CDR3 amino acids: CASSLTGIDYSNQPQHF. DNA of the CDR3: TGTGCCAGCAGCTTGACAGGGATCGATTATAGCAATCAGCCCCAGCATTTT.